This T cell receptor (beta chain) was recovered during a study of blood T cell repertoires in COVID-19 (TCRdb year 2020). Concerning the study at large: Samples from collaborators originated in the United States, Italy and Spain and spanned both the acute and convalescent phases of COVID-19. Deeply sampled blood TCRbeta repertoires from subjects exposed to, actively infected with, or recovered from COVID-19 were included in the dataset. HLA class I and class II types, where available, came from metadata supplied by the sample provider rather than from assay-based typing. Samples were obtained from the ongoing ImmuneRACE study (first 160 participants) and from approximately 1,200 subjects provided by 6 global collaborators. Sample metadata almost always included a de-identified subject ID, COVID-19 status, age in years and sex. The material from the prospective study consisted of cDNA or gDNA derived from T cells, B-cell-depleted T cells, or PBMCs. The repertoires were released in a freely available public database intended as a resource for research on the immune response to SARS-CoV-2. Results and caveats for the whole study, not just this receptor: The amount of clinical and demographic metadata varied by source and participant and was provided uncurated.

Reading from cysteine to phenylalanine, the CDR3 counts 17 amino acids. Solely the CDR3 DNA is kept, with 51 bases framed from the first base. From a lookup of the germline V gene, CDR1 and CDR2 are MNHNS and SASEGT. At the junction V is shortened by 4 bases and J by 0 bases, with 18 bases in between. Notes on this clone: The antigen this receptor binds is unknown. Per-nucleotide qualities are absent, and no much larger clonotype sits a single base away.

Enrolling through a virtual design, the prospective study's participants ranged in age from roughly 18 to 95 years and lived across roughly 24 United States geographic areas. In the prospective study, cohorts were assigned on the basis of participant-reported clinical history obtained from a screening survey and a study questionnaire. Exposed participants had been in contact, within 2 weeks of entering the study, with a person who had a PCR-confirmed or clinician-diagnosed case of COVID-19. Mobile phlebotomists in the prospective study collected whole blood, serum and a nasopharyngeal or oropharyngeal swab from every participant. Additional blood draws and questionnaires over an approximately 2-month period could optionally be provided by prospective study participants. Blood samples from the prospective study were shipped frozen or at room temperature prior to DNA extraction. TCRbeta CDR3 regions were amplified from genomic DNA by means of the immunoSEQ Assay, a bias-controlled multiplex PCR. The original pipeline was this. The number of nucleated cells in each sample was estimated by amplification of reference gene primers within the assay. To quantify the absolute abundance of each unique TCRbeta CDR3 rearrangement, sequence reads were collapsed and filtered. For each sample, productive Simpson clonality was calculated by taking the square root of Simpson's diversity index across productive rearrangements. TCRdb limited this immuneACCESS table to in-frame rearrangements with V and J called. A share of clones is missing; checked studies link under half to unresolved V genes, and the rest is unexplained. V and J calls and clone size come straight from that table; D and trimming were deduced from the DNA. For this sample the table gives around 160,000 clones, of which around 84% were detected only once. Clones ranked in the top ten supply about 5.8% of the sample.

The rearrangement joined TRBV6-1 to TRBJ1-1, with no confidently assigned D gene. Material: PBMCs or T cells enriched from blood (not recorded which). This sequence originates from a woman aged 45-59 years who had been exposed to COVID-19. The bases read TGTGCCAGCAGTGGGACTAGTAGTATCGGCATGAACACTGAAGCTTTCTTT. Protein translation: CASSGTSSIGMNTEAFF.